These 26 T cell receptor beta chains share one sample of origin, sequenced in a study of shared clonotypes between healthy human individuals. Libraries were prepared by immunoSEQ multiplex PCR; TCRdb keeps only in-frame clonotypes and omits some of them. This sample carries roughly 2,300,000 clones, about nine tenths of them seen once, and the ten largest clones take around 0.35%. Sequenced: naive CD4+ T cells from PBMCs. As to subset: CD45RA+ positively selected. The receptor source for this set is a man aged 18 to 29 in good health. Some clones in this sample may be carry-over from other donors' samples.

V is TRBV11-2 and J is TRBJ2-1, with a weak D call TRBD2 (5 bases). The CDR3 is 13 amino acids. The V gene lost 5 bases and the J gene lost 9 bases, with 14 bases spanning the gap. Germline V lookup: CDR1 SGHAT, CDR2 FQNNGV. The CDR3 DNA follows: TGTGCCAGCAGCCTCTCGGAGGCGGGTGAGCAGTTCTTC. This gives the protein CASSLSEAGEQFF.

In DNA form, the CDR3 reads TGCGCCAGCAGGCCGAGGCCGGGACTAGCGGGCTCCTACAATGAGCAGTTCTTC. It yields the protein CASRPRPGLAGSYNEQFF. The chain is built from TRBV5-1 and TRBJ2-1; 12 bases line up with TRBD2. J was trimmed by 0 bases and V by 5 bases; bases with no gene match: 9. Germline V CDR1 and CDR2: SGHRS, YFSETQ. The CDR3 has 18 amino acids. The whole variable domain, remainder taken from reference TRBV5-1 and TRBJ2-1, is KAGVTQTPRYLIKTRGQQVTLSCSPISGHRSVSWYQQTPGQGLQFLFEYFSETQRNKGNFPGRFSGRQFSNSRSEMNVSTLELGDSALYLCASRPRPGLAGSYNEQFFGPGTRLTVL.

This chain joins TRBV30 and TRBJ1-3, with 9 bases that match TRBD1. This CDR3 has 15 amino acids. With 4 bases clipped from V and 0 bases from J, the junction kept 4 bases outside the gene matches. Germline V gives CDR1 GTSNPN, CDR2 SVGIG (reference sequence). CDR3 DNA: TGTGCCTGGAATGACAGGGGGAGCTCTGGAAACACCATATATTTT. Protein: CAWNDRGSSGNTIYF.

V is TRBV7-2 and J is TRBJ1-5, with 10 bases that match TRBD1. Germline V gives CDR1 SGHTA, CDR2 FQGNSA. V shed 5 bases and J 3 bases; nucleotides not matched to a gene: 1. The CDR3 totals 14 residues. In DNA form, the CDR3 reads TGTGCCAGCAGCGACAGGGGGCCCAATCAGCCCCAGCATTTT. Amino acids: CASSDRGPNQPQHF.

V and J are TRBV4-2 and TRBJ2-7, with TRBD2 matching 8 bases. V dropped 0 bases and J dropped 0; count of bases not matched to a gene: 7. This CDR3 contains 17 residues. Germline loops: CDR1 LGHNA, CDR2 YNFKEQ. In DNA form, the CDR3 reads TGTGCCAGCAGCCAAGAAGGGTTTACTAGCGGCTCCTACGAGCAGTACTTC. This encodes CASSQEGFTSGSYEQYF.

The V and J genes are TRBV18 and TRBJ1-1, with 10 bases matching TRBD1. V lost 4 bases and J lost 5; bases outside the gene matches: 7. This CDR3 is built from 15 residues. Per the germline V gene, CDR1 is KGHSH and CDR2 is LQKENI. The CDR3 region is CASSLSGQGRTEAFF. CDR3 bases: TGTGCCAGCTCACTCTCGGGACAGGGGAGGACTGAAGCTTTCTTT.

The CDR3 loop reads CASSLAPISGEQETQYF. The CDR3 DNA follows: TGCGCCAGCAGCTTGGCCCCGATTAGCGGGGAACAAGAGACCCAGTACTTC. The rearrangement uses TRBV5-1 and TRBJ2-5; 8 bases map to TRBD2. After removal of 0 bases from V and 2 bases from J, the junction contained 9 bases not matched to a gene. The germline V gene encodes CDR1 SGHRS and CDR2 YFSETQ. The CDR3 spans 17 residues.

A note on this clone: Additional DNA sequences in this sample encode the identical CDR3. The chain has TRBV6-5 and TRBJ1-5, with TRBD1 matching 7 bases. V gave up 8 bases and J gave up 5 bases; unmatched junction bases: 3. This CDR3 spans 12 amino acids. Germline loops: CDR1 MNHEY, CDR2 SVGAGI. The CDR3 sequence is CASRTGDQPQHF. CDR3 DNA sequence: TGTGCCAGCCGAACAGGGGATCAGCCCCAGCATTTT.

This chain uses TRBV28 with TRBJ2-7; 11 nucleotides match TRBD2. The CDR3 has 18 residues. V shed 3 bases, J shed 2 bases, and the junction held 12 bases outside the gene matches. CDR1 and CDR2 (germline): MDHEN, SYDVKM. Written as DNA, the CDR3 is TGTGCCAGCAGTTTTTCACCGCGACTAGCGGGACAGACCTACGAGCAGTACTTC. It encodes CASSFSPRLAGQTYEQYF.

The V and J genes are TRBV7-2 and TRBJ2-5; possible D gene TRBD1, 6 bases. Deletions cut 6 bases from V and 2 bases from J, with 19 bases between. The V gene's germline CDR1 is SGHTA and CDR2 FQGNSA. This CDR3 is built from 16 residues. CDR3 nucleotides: TGTGCCAGCAGTCCAATCACAGGGAAGCGACAAGAGACCCAGTACTTC. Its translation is CASSPITGKRQETQYF.

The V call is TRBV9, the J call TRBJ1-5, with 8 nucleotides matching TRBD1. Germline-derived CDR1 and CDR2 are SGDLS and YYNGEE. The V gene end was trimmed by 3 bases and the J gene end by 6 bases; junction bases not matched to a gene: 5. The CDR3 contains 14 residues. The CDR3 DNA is TGTGCCAGCAGCGCCTCAGGGGGCGGTCAGCCCCAGCATTTT. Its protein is CASSASGGGQPQHF.

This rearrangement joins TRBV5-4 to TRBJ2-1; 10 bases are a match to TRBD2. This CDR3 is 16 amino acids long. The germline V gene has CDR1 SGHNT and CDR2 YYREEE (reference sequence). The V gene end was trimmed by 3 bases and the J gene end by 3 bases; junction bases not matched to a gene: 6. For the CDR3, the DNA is TGTGCCAGCAGCTCTCCGGGACTAGCGTACTACAATGAGCAGTTCTTC. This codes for CASSSPGLAYYNEQFF.

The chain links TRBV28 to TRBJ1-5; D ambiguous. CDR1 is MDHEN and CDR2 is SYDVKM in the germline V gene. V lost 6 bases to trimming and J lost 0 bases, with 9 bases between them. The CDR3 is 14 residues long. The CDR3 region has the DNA TGTGCCAGCAGACCCAGTTATAGCAATCAGCCCCAGCATTTT. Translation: CASRPSYSNQPQHF. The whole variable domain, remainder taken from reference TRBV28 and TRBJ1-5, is DVKVTQSSRYLVKRTGEKVFLECVQDMDHENMFWYRQDPGLGLRLIYFSYDVKMKEKGDIPEGYSVSREKKERFSLILESASTNQTSMYLCASRPSYSNQPQHFGDGTRLSIL.

DNA for the CDR3: TGTGCCAGCAGCTTATCAGGGAGGAACACTGAAGCTTTCTTT. It specifies CASSLSGRNTEAFF. The chain links TRBV13 to TRBJ1-1; D possibly corresponds to TRBD1 (5 bases). Trimming removed 2 bases at V and 1 base at J, with 8 bases between. The CDR3 covers 14 residues. CDR1 and CDR2 (germline): PRHDT, FYEKMQ (reference sequence).

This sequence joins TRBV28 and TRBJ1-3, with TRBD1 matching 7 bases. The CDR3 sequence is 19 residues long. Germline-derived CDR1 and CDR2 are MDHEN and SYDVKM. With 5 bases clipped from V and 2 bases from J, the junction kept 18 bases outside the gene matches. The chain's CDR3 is CASSPGGAMNLTPGNTIYF. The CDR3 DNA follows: TGTGCCAGCAGTCCAGGGGGTGCAATGAATCTCACGCCTGGAAACACCATATATTTT.

The CDR3 protein is CASSLEGTTLFF. The CDR3 DNA sequence: TGCGCCAGCAGCTTGGAAGGGACGACCCTGTTTTTT. This chain joins TRBV5-1 and TRBJ1-4; D might be TRBD1 (5 bases). The CDR3 length is 12 residues. Per germline, CDR1 SGHRS and CDR2 YFSETQ. V gave up 0 bases and J gave up 14 bases, with 11 bases separating them.

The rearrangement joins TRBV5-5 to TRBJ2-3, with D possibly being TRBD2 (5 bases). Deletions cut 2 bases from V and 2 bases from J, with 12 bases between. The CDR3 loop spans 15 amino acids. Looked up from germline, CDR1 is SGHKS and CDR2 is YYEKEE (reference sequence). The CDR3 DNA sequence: TGTGCCAGCAGCTTTTTGTGGGGAGACACAGATACGCAGTATTTT. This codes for CASSFLWGDTDTQYF.

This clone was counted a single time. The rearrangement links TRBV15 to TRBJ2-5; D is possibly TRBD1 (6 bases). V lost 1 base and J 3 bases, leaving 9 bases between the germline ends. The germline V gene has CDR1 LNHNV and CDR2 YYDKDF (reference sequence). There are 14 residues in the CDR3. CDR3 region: CATSRGGHKETQYF. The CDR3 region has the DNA TGTGCCACCAGCAGAGGGGGACACAAAGAGACCCAGTACTTC.

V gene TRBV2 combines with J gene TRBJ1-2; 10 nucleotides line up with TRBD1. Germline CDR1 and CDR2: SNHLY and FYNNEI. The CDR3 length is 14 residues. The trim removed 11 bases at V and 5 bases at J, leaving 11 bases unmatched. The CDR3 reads CAAKDRDRGYGYTF. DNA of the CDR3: TGTGCCGCAAAAGACCGGGACAGGGGTTATGGCTACACCTTC.

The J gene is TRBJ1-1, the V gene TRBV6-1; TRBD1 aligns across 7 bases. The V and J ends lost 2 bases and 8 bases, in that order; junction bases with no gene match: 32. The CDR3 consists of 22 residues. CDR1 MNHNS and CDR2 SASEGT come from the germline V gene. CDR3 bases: TGTGCCAGCAGTGAATATCATCGCCGACTAGGGGACAGACTTCGATTTATATACGAAGCTTTCTTT. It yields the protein CASSEYHRRLGDRLRFIYEAFF.

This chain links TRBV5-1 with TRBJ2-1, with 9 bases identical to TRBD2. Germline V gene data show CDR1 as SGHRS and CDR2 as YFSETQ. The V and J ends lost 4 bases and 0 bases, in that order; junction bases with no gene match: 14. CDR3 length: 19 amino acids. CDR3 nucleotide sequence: TGCGCCAGCAGCCCTACCTGGACTAGCGTCATTAGCTCCTACAATGAGCAGTTCTTC. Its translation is CASSPTWTSVISSYNEQFF.

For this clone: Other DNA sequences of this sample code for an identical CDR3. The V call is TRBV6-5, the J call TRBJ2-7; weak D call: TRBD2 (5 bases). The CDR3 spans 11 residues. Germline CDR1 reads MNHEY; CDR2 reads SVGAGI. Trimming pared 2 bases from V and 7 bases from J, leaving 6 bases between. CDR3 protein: CASSYQREQYF. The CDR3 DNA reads TGTGCCAGCAGTTACCAGCGGGAGCAGTACTTC.

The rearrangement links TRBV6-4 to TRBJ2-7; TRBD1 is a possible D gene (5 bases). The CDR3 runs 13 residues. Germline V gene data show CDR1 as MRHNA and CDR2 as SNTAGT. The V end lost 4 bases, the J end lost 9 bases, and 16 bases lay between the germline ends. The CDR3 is CASSAVQARGQYF. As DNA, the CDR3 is TGTGCCAGCAGTGCCGTACAGGCCCGAGGGCAGTACTTC.

The CDR3 region is CAWSVGPESQPQHF. DNA of the CDR3: TGTGCCTGGAGTGTTGGTCCAGAAAGTCAGCCCCAGCATTTT. The chain carries TRBV30 and TRBJ1-5; D remains ambiguous. V shed 0 bases and J shed 6 bases, with 12 bases lying between them. Germline V gene sequence: CDR1 GTSNPN, CDR2 SVGIG (reference sequence). There are 14 residues in the CDR3.

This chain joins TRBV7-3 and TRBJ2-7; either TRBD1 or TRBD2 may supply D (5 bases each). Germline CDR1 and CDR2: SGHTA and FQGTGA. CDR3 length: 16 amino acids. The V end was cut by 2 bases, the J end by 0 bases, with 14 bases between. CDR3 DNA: TGTGCCAGCAGCTTATGGGGCGGGCCCCCCTCCTACGAGCAGTACTTC. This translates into CASSLWGGPPSYEQYF.

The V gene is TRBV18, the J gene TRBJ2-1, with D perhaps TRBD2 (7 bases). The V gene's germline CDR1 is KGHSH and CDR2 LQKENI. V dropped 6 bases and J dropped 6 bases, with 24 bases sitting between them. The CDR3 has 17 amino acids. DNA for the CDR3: TGTGCCAGCTCCCCCCTTTGGGGCGGGGGCATGGGCAATGAGCAGTTCTTC. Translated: CASSPLWGGGMGNEQFF.